This T cell receptor (beta chain) was captured in a study of blood T cells in healthy people across ages. Study results and limitations: Getting older went along with TCR beta diversity per million T cells dropping roughly linearly.

Total RNA, at least 6 micrograms per sample, came from PBMCs. Per germline, CDR1 SGHTA and CDR2 FQGNSA. Trimming pared 5 bases from V and 6 bases from J, leaving 10 bases between. This CDR3 spans 13 amino acids. Concerning this clonotype itself: No antigen is known for it.

With a J-beta primer mix and a sample-barcoded 5' primer, a second PCR ran about 7 to 12 cycles. CDR3-containing paired-end reads numbered at least 2.5 million in each sample. From the 5' RACE reads, TCRdb called clonotypes with MiXCR, one entry per CDR3 protein. The repertoire includes some 1.8 million distinct CDR3 sequences, about 39% of them detected once, and 20% to 25% sits in the top ten. The source is a human donor in good health. The sequenced material came from blood. This chain links TRBV7-2 with TRBJ2-2; D remains unclear. The CDR3 DNA is TGTGCCAGCAGCCCCGGAAGGCCCGGGGAGCTGTTTTTT. This gives the protein CASSPGRPGELFF.